Described below is a single T cell receptor beta chain sequence and its context. Its antigen is not identified. The entry originates in a study of cytomegalovirus exposure and HLA in healthy donors. Study results and limitations: Being productive about 87% or about 30% of the time was typical of most TCR beta V segments in an earlier analysis.

PCR used 60 Vbeta primers and 13 Jbeta primers. Some clones are missing from TCRdb's copy, which holds only in-frame ones; the method was immunoSEQ multiplex PCR. The sample comprises 100,000 or so clones, approximately 82% of which are singletons, and roughly 8.2% rests with the top ten. V was shortened by 7 bases and J by 5 bases, with 12 bases between the two germline ends. CDR1 ENHRY and CDR2 SYGVKD come from the germline V gene. The CDR3 extends over 13 amino acids. The chain couples TRBV10-3 to TRBJ2-1; D gene ambiguous. Sequenced material: PBMCs. The sequence was collected from a man aged 35-49 years in good health and CMV-seropositive. CDR3 region: CAITPEIHNEQFF. The CDR3 DNA follows: TGTGCCATCACCCCTGAGATCCACAATGAGCAGTTCTTC.